This T cell receptor beta chain emerged from a study of blood T cells in healthy people across ages. It was with a sample-barcoded 5' primer and a J-beta primer mix that a second PCR of about 7 to 12 cycles was run. One entry per CDR3 protein, called by TCRdb with MiXCR from the 5' RACE reads. Among 750,000 or so distinct CDR3 sequences listed, 20% to 25% were seen once. Germline V lookup: CDR1 LGHDT, CDR2 YNNKEL (reference sequence). The CDR3 has 13 amino acids. Trimming removed 0 bases from V and 11 bases from J, with 11 bases in between. The same sample was also used in a study of T cells of mothers and their children.

The rearrangement uses TRBV3-1 and TRBJ1-3, with D uncertain. Sequences were obtained from blood. The sequence came from a boy younger than 18 in good health. CDR3 in amino acids: CASSQDPTGAIYF. The CDR3 bases are TGTGCCAGCAGCCAAGATCCCACTGGGGCCATATATTTT.